This T cell receptor beta chain stems from a study of blood T cell repertoires in COVID-19. Across the study: T cells, B-cell-depleted T cells, or PBMCs supplied cDNA or gDNA.

Clones were sequenced by immunoSEQ multiplex PCR, and TCRdb holds only the in-frame ones, with some missing. The sample includes about 160,000 clones, roughly 84% of them seen just once. Germline CDR1 and CDR2: SGHNT and YYREEE (reference sequence). The trim removed 5 bases at V and 3 bases at J, leaving 6 bases unmatched. The length of the CDR3 is 15 residues. Recruits, aged about 18 to 95 years, lived in 24 US areas. All recovered Cohort 3 donors got two negative PCRs, got clearance, or saw symptom resolution. The TCR sequence derives from a man in his 60s who had recovered from COVID-19. The sequenced material came from PBMCs or T cells enriched from blood (not recorded which). The chain carries TRBV5-4 and TRBJ1-1; TRBD1 matches 11 bases. The CDR3 coding sequence is TGTGCCAGCAGGGATAGGACAGGGGGCGACACTGAAGCTTTCTTT. It specifies CASRDRTGGDTEAFF.